The present T cell receptor (beta chain) was sequenced within a study of blood T cell repertoires in COVID-19. Per germline, CDR1 SGHAT and CDR2 FQNNGV. This CDR3 contains 13 residues. Trimming removed 4 bases at V and 1 base at J, with 7 bases between. On this clone itself: This sequence may be a read error, since a much larger clone differs from it by one base.

Measured with immunoSEQ multiplex PCR; TCRdb has only the in-frame clones, and not every one. The sample holds hundreds of thousands of clones, 70% to 90% seen once. V and J are TRBV11-2 and TRBJ1-1; TRBD1 might be the D (6 bases). This receptor was identified in a woman in her 70s with active or convalescent COVID-19. The sample comprised peripheral blood. CDR3 sequence reads: CASSSTGNTEAFF. CDR3 DNA sequence: TGTGCCAGCAGCTCGACAGGGAACACTGAAGCTTTCTTT. Drawing the rest from reference TRBV11-2 and TRBJ1-1, the complete variable domain is EAGVAQSPRYKIIEKRQSVAFWCNPISGHATLYWYQQILGQGPKLLIQFQNNGVVDDSQLPKDRFSAERLKGVDSTLKIQPAKLEDSAVYLCASSSTGNTEAFFGQGTRLTVV.